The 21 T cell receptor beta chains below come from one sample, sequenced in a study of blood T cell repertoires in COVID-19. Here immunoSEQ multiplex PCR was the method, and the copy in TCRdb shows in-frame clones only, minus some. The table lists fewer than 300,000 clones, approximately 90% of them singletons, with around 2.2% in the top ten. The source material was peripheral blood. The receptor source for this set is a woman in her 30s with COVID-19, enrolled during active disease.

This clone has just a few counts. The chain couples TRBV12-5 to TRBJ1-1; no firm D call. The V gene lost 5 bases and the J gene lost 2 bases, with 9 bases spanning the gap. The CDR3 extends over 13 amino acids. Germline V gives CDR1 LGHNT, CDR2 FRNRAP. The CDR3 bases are TGTGCTAGTGGTGCCGACAAAAACACTGAAGCTTTCTTT. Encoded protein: CASGADKNTEAFF.

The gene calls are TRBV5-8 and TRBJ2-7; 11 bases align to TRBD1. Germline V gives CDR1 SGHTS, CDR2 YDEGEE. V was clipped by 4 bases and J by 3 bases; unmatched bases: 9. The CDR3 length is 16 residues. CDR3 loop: CASSRGGTGGIYEQYF. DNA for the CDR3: TGTGCCAGCAGCAGGGGTGGGACAGGGGGTATCTACGAGCAGTACTTC.

As DNA, the CDR3 is TGCGCCAGCAGCTTCCTAGCGGGAGCGGACAATGAGCAGTTCTTC. Residues: CASSFLAGADNEQFF. This rearrangement joins TRBV5-1 to TRBJ2-1; 10 bases are a match to TRBD2. Germline CDR1 is SGHRS and CDR2 is YFSETQ. CDR3 length equals 15 residues. Germline trimming cut 2 bases from V and 5 bases from J; bases unmatched to any gene: 4.

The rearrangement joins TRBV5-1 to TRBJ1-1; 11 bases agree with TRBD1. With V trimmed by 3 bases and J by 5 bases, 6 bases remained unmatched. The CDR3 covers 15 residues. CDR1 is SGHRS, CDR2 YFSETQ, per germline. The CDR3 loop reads CASSYSGTGGTEAFF. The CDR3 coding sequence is TGCGCCAGCAGCTATTCCGGGACAGGGGGGACTGAAGCTTTCTTT.

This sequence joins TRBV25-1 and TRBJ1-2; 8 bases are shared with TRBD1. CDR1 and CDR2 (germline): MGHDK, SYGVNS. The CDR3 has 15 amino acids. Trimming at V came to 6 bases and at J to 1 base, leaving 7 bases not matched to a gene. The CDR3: CASSSGQGDNYGYTF. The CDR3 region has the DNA TGTGCCAGCAGCTCCGGACAGGGTGATAACTATGGCTACACCTTC.

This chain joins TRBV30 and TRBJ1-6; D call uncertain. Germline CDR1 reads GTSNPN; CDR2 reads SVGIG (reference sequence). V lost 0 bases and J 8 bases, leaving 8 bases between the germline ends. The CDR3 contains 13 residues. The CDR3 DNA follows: TGTGCCTGGAGTGTACAATTGGATTCACCCCTCCACTTT. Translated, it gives CAWSVQLDSPLHF.

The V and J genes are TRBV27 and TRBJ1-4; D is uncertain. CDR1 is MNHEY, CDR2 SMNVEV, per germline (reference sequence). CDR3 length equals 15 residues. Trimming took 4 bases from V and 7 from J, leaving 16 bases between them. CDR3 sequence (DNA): TGTGCCAGCAGTTCCCAAGGGCTAGGAGGTGAAAAACTGTTTTTT. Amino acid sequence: CASSSQGLGGEKLFF.

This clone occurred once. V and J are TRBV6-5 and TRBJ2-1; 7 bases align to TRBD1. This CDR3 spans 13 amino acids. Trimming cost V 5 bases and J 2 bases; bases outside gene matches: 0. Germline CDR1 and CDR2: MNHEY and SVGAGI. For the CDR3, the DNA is TGTGCCAGCAGTACAGGGGCCTACAATGAGCAGTTCTTC. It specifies CASSTGAYNEQFF.

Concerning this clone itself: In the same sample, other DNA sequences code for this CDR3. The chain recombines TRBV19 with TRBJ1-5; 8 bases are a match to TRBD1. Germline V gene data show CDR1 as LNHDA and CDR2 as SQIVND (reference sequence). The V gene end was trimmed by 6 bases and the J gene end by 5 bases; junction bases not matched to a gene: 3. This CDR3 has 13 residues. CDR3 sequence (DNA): TGTGCCAGTAGAGGACAGGGAGATCAGCCCCAGCATTTT. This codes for CASRGQGDQPQHF.

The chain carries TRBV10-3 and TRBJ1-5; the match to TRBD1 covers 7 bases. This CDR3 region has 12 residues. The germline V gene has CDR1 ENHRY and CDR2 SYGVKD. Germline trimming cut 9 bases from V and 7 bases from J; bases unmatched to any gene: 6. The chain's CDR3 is CAMGQGEQPQHF. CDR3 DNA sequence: TGTGCCATGGGGCAGGGGGAGCAGCCCCAGCATTTT.

The CDR3 DNA reads TGTGCCAGCAGCTTATTATCGACAGGGGGCACAGATACGCAGTATTTT. Encoded protein: CASSLLSTGGTDTQYF. The rearrangement links TRBV11-2 to TRBJ2-3; 8 bases are a match to TRBD1. Germline values: CDR1 SGHAT, CDR2 FQNNGV. The CDR3 is 16 residues long. V lost 2 bases to trimming and J lost 1 base; unmatched junction nucleotides: 5.

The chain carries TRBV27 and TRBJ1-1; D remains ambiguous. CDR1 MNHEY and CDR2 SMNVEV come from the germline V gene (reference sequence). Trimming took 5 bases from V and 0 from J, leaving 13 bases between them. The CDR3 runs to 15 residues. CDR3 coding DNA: TGTGCCAGCAGTCCACCCCGTGGCATGAACACTGAAGCTTTCTTT. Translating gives CASSPPRGMNTEAFF.

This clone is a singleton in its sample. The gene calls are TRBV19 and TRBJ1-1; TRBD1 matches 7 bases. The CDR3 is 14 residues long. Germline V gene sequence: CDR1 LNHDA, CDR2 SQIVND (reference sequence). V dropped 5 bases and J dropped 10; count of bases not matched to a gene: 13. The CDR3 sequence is CASSLDRDTERAFF. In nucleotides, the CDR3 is TGTGCCAGTAGTCTTGACAGGGATACTGAACGAGCTTTCTTT.

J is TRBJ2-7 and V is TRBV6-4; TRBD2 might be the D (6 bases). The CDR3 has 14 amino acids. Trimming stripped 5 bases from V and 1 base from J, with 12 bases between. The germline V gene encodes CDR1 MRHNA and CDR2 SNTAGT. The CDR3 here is CASSPWAGSYEQYF. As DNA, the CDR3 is TGTGCCAGCAGTCCCTGGGCGGGGTCCTACGAGCAGTACTTC.

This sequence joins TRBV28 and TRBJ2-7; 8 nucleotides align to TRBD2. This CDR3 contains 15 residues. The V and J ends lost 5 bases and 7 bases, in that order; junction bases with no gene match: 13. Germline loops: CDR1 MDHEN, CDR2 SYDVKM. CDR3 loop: CASSNGLAKISEQYF. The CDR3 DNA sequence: TGTGCCAGCAGTAACGGACTAGCTAAGATCTCAGAGCAGTACTTC.

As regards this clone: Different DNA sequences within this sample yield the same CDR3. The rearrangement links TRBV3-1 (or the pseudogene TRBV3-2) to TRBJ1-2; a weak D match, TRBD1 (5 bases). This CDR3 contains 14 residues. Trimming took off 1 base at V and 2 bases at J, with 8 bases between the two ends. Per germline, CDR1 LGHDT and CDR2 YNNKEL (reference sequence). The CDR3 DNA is TGTGCCAGCAGCCAAGGACAGATCAACTATGGCTACACCTTC. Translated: CASSQGQINYGYTF.

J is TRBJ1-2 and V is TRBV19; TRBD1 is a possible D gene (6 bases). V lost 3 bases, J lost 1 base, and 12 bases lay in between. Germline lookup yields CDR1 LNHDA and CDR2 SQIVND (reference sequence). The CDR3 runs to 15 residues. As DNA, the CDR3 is TGTGCCAGTAGTATGGGGACACCAAGTAACTATGGCTACACCTTC. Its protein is CASSMGTPSNYGYTF.

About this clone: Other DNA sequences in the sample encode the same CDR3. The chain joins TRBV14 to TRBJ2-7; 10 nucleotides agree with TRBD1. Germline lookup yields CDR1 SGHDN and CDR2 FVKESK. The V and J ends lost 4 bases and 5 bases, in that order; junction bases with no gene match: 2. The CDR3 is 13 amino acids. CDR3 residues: CASSPDRGHEQYF. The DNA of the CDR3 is TGTGCCAGCAGCCCCGACAGGGGGCACGAGCAGTACTTC.

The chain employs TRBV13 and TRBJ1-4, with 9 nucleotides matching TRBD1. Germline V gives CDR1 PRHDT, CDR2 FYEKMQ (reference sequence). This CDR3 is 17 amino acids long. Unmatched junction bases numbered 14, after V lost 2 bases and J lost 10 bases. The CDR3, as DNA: TGTGCCAGCAGCTTATCAATGGAACAGGGGGCTACGGGAAAACTGTTTTTT. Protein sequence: CASSLSMEQGATGKLFF.

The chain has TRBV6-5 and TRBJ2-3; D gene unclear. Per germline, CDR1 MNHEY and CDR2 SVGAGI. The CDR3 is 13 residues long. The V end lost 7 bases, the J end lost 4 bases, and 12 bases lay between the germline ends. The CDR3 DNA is TGTGCCAGCACCACCCCCGGAGCAGATACGCAGTATTTT. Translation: CASTTPGADTQYF.

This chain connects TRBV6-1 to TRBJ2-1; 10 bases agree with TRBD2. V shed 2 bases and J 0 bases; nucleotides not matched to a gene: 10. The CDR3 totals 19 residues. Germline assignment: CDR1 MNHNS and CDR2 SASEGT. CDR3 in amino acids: CASSEKWTSGVSSYNEQFF. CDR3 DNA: TGTGCCAGCAGTGAAAAATGGACTAGCGGCGTTAGCTCCTACAATGAGCAGTTCTTC.